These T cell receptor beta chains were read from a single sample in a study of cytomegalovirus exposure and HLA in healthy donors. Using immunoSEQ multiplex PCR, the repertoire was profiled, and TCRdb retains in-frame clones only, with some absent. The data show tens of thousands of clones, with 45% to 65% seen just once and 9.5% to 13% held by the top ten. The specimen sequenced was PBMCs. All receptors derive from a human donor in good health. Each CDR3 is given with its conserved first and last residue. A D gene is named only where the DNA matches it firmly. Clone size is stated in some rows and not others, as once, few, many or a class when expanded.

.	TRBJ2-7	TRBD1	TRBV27	TGTGCCAGCAGTTTAGCTCAGGGGGTAGACTACGAGCAGTACTTC	CASSLAQGVDYEQYF
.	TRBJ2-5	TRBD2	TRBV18	TGTGCCAGCTCACCACGGACTAGCGGGGGGGCGGAGACCCAGTACTTC	CASSPRTSGGAETQYF
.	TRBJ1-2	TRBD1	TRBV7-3	TGTGCCAGCAGCTCCTCCATAGGCGGACAGGGCCATGGCTACACCTTC	CASSSSIGGQGHGYTF
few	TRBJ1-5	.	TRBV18	TGTGCCAGCTCACCGGGCGGCAGGGATGATCAGCCCCAGCATTTT	CASSPGGRDDQPQHF
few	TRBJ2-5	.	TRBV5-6	TGTGCCAGCAGCGCGGACAGCACACAAGAGACCCAGTACTTC	CASSADSTQETQYF
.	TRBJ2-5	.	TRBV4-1	TGCGCCAGCAGCCCGAACGTGAGGTTGGAAGAGACCCAGTACTTC	CASSPNVRLEETQYF
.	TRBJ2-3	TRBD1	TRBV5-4	TGTGCCAGCAGCTTTCGACAGGGGCCGGGCACAGATACGCAGTATTTT	CASSFRQGPGTDTQYF
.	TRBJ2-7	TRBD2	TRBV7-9	TGTGCCAGCAGCTTGGTAGCAGGGACTAACTACGAGCAGTACTTC	CASSLVAGTNYEQYF
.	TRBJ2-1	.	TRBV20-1	TGCAGTGCTTCCGGACTAAATGAGCAGTTCTTC	CSASGLNEQFF
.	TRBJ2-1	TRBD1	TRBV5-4	TGTGCCAGCAGCTTGGAGACAGGGTCCTACAATGAGCAGTTCTTC	CASSLETGSYNEQFF
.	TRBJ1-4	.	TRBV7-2	TGTGCCAGCAGCGCCTTTACAGGGAATGAAAAACTGTTTTTT	CASSAFTGNEKLFF
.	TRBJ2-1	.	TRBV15	TGTGCCACCAGCAGGCCGGCTAGCGCCTACAATGAGCAGTTCTTC	CATSRPASAYNEQFF
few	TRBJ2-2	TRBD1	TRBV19	TGTGCCAGTAGTATGTGGCAGGGGGCTTCCGGGGAGCTGTTTTTT	CASSMWQGASGELFF
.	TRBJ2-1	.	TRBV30	TGTGCCTGGAGTGTAATCAGCGGTAACAATGAGCAGTTCTTC	CAWSVISGNNEQFF
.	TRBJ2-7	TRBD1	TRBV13	TGTGCCAGCAGCAGGACAGGCCCTGGCGAGCAGTACTTC	CASSRTGPGEQYF
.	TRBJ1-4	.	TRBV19	TGTGCCAGTAGTCCCCGAGGAGGAGTAATAAAACTGTTTTTT	CASSPRGGVIKLFF